The T cell receptor (beta chain) under discussion was sequenced for a study of blood T cells in healthy people across ages (dated by TCRdb to the mid-2010s). Background on the whole study: In model experiments, template switching captured about one uniquely barcoded TCR beta cDNA molecule for every two T cells. Using deep sequencing normalized with unique cDNA molecular identifiers, the study measured how TCR beta repertoire diversity changes with age. The donors were split into four age groups: young (average about 15 years), middle-aged (around 40), aged (about 62) and long-lived (over 75). To avoid experimental bias, donors of different ages were spread randomly across the sequencing lanes. The study analyzed two additional independent replicas of 1 million unique cDNA reads from the same blood draw for two donors, one aged 18 to 30 and one aged 80 or older. Summary of the overall study and its limitations: Estimates of total diversity based on one million sequenced T cells were regarded as lower bounds and as underestimates. Compared with the aged group, more naive CD4+ T cells, fewer expanded clones and increased TCR diversity were shown by the long-lived group, suggesting age selection. Observed TCR beta diversity per million T cells fell roughly linearly with age, and a significant reduction was already apparent by age around 40. Bulk unsorted PBMC profiling prevented conclusive comparison of naive and antigen-experienced compartments. There was a strong correlation between observed TCR beta diversity and the percentage of naive T cells measured by flow cytometry. Because donor CMV infection status was unknown, age-related changes in expanded clonotypes were potentially confounded.

The method was 5' RACE. Instrument on record: Illumina HiSeq 2500. A second PCR of about 6 to 11 cycles was performed with a sample-barcoded 5' primer and a J-beta primer mix. Each TCR beta cDNA molecule received a unique molecular identifier from a template-switch 5' adaptor carrying 12 random nucleotides. Each sample yielded at least 3 million CDR3-containing paired-end reads. First-strand cDNA synthesis was performed from all RNA using the Mint cDNA synthesis kit, with priming by a TRBC-specific oligonucleotide. All cDNA was treated with uracil-DNA glycosylase and then went through a first 18-cycle PCR with the universal primers M1SS and BC2_uni_R. The study's own analysis went as follows. For normalization, 1 million high-quality reads, each with a distinct molecular identifier, were randomly selected from each sample. Instead of being binned into consensus sequences, reads with shared molecular identifiers were discarded. MiTCR, set to a Q25 quality threshold and the strictest error-elimination algorithm, was used for CDR3 identification, clonotype clustering and error correction. A nonparametric unseen species model using Euler transformation provided a lower-bound estimate of total TCR beta diversity. TCRdb applied fastp at Q25 and MiXCR to the public reads, then kept only in-frame beta chains. Rows matching on CDR3 protein sequence are summarized as one entry with the most common DNA and genes. TCRdb's processing, not the study's, gives the V and J calls here. This sample gives about 1.7 million distinct CDR3 sequences in total; 25% to 30% of them show up just once. Of the sample, roughly 8.2% is held by the ten largest clones.

Only one count was recorded for this clonotype. Its cognate antigen has yet to be identified. No much larger clonotype is one base removed from it; base qualities were not supplied. A single read constitutes weak evidence. Systemically healthy Caucasian individuals from Russia, 35 to 50 in total and aged about 6 to 95 years, were included as donors. Around 10 milliliters of peripheral blood were drawn from each donor into EDTA-treated Vacutainer tubes. Ficoll-Paque density-gradient centrifugation was used to isolate PBMCs, with at least 6 million obtained per sample. Trizol reagent was used to extract total RNA from PBMCs, with at least 5.5 micrograms per sample. The percentages of naive CD45RAhigh/CD27high T cells were determined by flow cytometry on a PBMC aliquot from every donor. Counted from cysteine to phenylalanine, this CDR3 has 16 amino acids. The DNA shown is the 48-base CDR3, in frame from base 1. Trimming at the junction amounts to 1 base on V and 2 bases on J, and the germline ends lie 13 bases apart.

This clonotype was sampled from a woman aged 25 to 39 in good health. Material for sequencing was blood. The chain joins TRBV12-3 or TRBV12-4 to TRBJ2-3; TRBD2 is perhaps the D gene, given 7 matching bases. DNA sequence: TGTGCCAGCAGTTTAGGGGGGGGCATTGTCACAGATACGCAGTATTTT. Translation gives CASSLGGGIVTDTQYF.